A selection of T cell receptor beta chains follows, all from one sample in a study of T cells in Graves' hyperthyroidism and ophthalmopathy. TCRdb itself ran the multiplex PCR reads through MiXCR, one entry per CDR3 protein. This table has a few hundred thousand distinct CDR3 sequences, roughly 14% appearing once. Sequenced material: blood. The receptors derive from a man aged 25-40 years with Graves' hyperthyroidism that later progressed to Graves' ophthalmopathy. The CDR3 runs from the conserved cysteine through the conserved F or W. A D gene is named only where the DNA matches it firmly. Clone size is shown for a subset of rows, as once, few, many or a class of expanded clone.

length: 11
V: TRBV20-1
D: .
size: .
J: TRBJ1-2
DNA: TGCAGTGCCAGGGACCGCCGATGCTACACCTTC
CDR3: CSARDRRCYTF

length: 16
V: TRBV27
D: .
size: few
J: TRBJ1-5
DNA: TGTGCCAGCAGTCCCTTAACCCCTTATAGCAATCAGCCCCAGCATTTT
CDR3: CASSPLTPYSNQPQHF

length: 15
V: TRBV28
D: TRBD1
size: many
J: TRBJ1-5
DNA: TGTGCCAGCAGAAGAACAGGGGGGGCCAATCAGCCCCAGCATTTT
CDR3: CASRRTGGANQPQHF

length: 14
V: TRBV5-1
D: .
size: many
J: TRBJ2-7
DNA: TGCGCCAGCAGCCCTAGGGACACCTCCTACGAGCAGTACTTC
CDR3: CASSPRDTSYEQYF

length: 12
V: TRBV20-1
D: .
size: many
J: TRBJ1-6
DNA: TGCAGTGCTAGACAGGGGATATCACCCCTCCACTTT
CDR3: CSARQGISPLHF

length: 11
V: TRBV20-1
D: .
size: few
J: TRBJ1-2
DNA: TGCAGTGCTAGTAAGAGTTATGGCTACACCTTC
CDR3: CSASKSYGYTF

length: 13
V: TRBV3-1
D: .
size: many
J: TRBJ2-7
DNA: TGTGCCAGCAGCCATGGCCTCAACTACGAGCAGTACTTC
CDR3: CASSHGLNYEQYF

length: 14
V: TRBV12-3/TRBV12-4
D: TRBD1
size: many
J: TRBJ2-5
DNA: TGTGCCAGCAGTCCGGGACAGGGGGCGAAGACCCAGTACTTC
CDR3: CASSPGQGAKTQYF

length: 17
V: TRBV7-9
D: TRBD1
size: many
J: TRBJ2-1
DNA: TGTGCCAGCAGCCCAGCCCTAGTCGGGACAGGGAGGCATGAGCAGTTCTTC
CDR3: CASSPALVGTGRHEQFF

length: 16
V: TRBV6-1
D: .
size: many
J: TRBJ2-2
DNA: TGTGCCAGCAGTGAAGTTAGGGGAGTGTACACCGGGGAGCTGTTTTTT
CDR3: CASSEVRGVYTGELFF

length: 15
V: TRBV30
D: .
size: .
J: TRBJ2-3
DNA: TGTGCCTGGAGTGTTTCCCTAGGGGGCACAGATACGCAGTATTTT
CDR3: CAWSVSLGGTDTQYF

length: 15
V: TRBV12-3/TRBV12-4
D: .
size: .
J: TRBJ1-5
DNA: TGTGCCAGCAGTCGCAGGCAATTTAGCAATCAGCCCCAGCATTTT
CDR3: CASSRRQFSNQPQHF

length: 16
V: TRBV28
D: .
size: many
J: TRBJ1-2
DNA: TGTGCCAGCACCCGGACAGTTACCTTCCTCGAGGGAGGCTACACCTTC
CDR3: CASTRTVTFLEGGYTF

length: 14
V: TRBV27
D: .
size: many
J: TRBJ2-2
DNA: TGTGCCAGCAGTCCAGGAGAACTAGGCGGGGAGCTGTTTTTT
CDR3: CASSPGELGGELFF

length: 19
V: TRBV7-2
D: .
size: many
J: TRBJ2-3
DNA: TGTGCCAGCAGCCCGCAGACTAACCATTACCGCTTTAGCACAGATACGCAGTATTTT
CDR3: CASSPQTNHYRFSTDTQYF

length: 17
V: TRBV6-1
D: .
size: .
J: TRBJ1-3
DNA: TGTGCCAGCAGCACCCACCCTCTGGGGCATCAGGGAAACACCATATATTTT
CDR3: CASSTHPLGHQGNTIYF

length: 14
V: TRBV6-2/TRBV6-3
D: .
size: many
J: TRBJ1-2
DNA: TGTGCCAGCAGTAGCTCGCGGGCGGCCTATGGCTACACCTTC
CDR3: CASSSSRAAYGYTF

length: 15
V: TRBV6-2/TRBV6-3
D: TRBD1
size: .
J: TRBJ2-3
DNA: TGTGCCAGCAAGAGGGGGCCGTGGCAGACAGATACGCAGTATTTT
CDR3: CASKRGPWQTDTQYF

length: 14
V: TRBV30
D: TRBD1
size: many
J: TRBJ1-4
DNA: TGTGCCTGGAAAACACGAACAGGGGTCGAAAAACTGTTTTTT
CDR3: CAWKTRTGVEKLFF

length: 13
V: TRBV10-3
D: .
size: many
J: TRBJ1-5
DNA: TGTGCCATCAGTGAAAACAAGGATCAGCCCCAGCATTTT
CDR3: CAISENKDQPQHF

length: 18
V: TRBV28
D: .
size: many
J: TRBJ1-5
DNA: TGTGCCAGCAGTCCCATTGGGGCGGGGGGGGGGATGAATCAGCCCCAGCATTTT
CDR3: CASSPIGAGGGMNQPQHF

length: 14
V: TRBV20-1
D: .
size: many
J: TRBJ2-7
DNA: TGCAGTGCTAGAGGGGTAGGGGGAGTCTACGAGCAGTACTTC
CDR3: CSARGVGGVYEQYF

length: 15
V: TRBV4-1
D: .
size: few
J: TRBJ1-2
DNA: TGCGCCAGCAGCCAGCACGGTCTGGGCGACTATGGCTACACCTTC
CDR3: CASSQHGLGDYGYTF

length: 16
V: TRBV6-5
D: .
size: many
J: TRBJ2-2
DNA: TGTGCCAGCAGTTACTCGATCCCGCGGTTCCGGTTGGAGCTGTTTTTT
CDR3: CASSYSIPRFRLELFF

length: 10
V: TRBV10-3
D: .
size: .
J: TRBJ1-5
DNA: TGTGCCATAGGAAATCAGCCCCAGCATTTT
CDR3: CAIGNQPQHF

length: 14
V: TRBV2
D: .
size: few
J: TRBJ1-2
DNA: TGTGCCAGCAGTGAAACAGGGACTAACTATGGCTACACCTTC
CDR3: CASSETGTNYGYTF

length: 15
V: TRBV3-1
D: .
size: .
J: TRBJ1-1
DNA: TGTGCCAGCAGCCCCGAGTGGAGGGGGAACACTGAAGCTTTCTTT
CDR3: CASSPEWRGNTEAFF

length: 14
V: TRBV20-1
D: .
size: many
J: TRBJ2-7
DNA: TGCAGTGCTAGAGGGGGGGACAGCCAGCGGCGGCAGTACTTC
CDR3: CSARGGDSQRRQYF

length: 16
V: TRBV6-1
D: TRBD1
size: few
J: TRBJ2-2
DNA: TGTGCCAGCAGTGCCGGGACAGGGGGCGGCACCGGGGAGCTGTTTTTT
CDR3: CASSAGTGGGTGELFF